A few counts support the clone carrying this TCR beta chain. A sample-barcoded 5' primer and a J-beta primer mix were used in a second PCR of roughly 6 to 12 cycles. One entry per CDR3 protein, called by TCRdb with MiXCR from the 5' RACE reads. Of roughly 1,800,000 distinct CDR3 sequences listed, around 48% were seen once; the top ten hold less than 2.5%. The record originates from a study of blood T cells in healthy people across ages. The CDR3 is 13 residues long. The germline gives CDR1 ENHRY, CDR2 SYGVKD. V shed 7 bases and J 4 bases; nucleotides not matched to a gene: 6. This TCR was recovered from a woman in her thirties or forties in good health. The chain employs TRBV10-3 and TRBJ1-2, with 7 bases lining up with TRBD1. Source material: blood. CDR3 sequence: CAIKPGQPYGYTF. CDR3 sequence (DNA): TGTGCCATCAAACCGGGACAGCCCTATGGCTACACCTTC.